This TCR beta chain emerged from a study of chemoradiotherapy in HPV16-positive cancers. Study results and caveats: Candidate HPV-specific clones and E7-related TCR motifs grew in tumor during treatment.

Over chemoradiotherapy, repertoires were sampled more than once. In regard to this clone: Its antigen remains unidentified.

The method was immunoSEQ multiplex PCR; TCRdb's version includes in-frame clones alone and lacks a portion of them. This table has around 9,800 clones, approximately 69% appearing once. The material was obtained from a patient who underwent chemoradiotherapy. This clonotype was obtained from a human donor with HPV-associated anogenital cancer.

CDR3 in amino acids: CASSSGQGAYEQYF. The DNA for the CDR3 is TGTGCCAGTTCTTCCGGACAGGGCGCCTACGAGCAGTACTTC. This chain links TRBV19 with TRBJ2-7; 8 bases line up with TRBD1. Losses at the gene ends were 8 bases for V and 2 bases for J; bases not matched to a gene: 8. CDR1 is LNHDA and CDR2 is SQIVND in the germline V gene (reference sequence). The CDR3 spans 14 residues.